A single sample is the source of the 7 T cell receptor beta chains below, sequenced in a study of cytomegalovirus exposure and HLA in healthy donors. The PCR made use of 60 Vbeta and 13 Jbeta primers. The repertoire was sequenced with immunoSEQ multiplex PCR; TCRdb's copy has only in-frame clones and lacks some. The sample has around 120,000 clones, around 77% seen once; the top ten hold roughly 15%. The specimen was PBMCs. The source is a man in his forties or fifties in good health and CMV-seropositive.

The rearrangement uses TRBV18 and TRBJ2-3, with D possibly TRBD2 on 5 matching bases. Trimming took off 6 bases at V and 2 bases at J, with 12 bases between the two ends. The CDR3 consists of 14 residues. CDR1 KGHSH and CDR2 LQKENI come from the germline V gene. CDR3 sequence reads: CASSWPGNTDTQYF. The CDR3 DNA reads as TGTGCCAGCTCTTGGCCGGGAAACACAGATACGCAGTATTTT.

The chain has TRBV29-1 and TRBJ2-3, with 8 positions matching TRBD1. After removal of 6 bases from V and 3 bases from J, the junction contained 8 bases not matched to a gene. Germline lookup yields CDR1 SQVTM and CDR2 ANQGSEA. This CDR3 spans 14 amino acids. In DNA, the CDR3 is TGCAGCGTAGGGGGATGGACAGGGACAGATACGCAGTATTTT. It translates to CSVGGWTGTDTQYF.

This chain connects TRBV27 to TRBJ2-5; unclear D gene. The CDR3 sequence is 13 residues long. The germline CDR1 and CDR2 sequences are MNHEY and SMNVEV (reference sequence). Trimming removed 2 bases from V and 5 bases from J, with 9 bases in between. The CDR3 DNA reads TGTGCCAGCAGTTTAATAGCATTGGAGACCCAGTACTTC. Protein product: CASSLIALETQYF.

The chain employs TRBV6-5 and TRBJ1-2; D may be TRBD1 (5 bases). V was trimmed by 6 bases and J by 5 bases, leaving 16 bases between them. Looked up from germline, CDR1 is MNHEY and CDR2 is SVGAGI. This CDR3 contains 14 residues. The CDR3 here is CASSNEGRGYGYTF. DNA of the CDR3: TGTGCCAGCAGCAACGAGGGGCGGGGGTATGGCTACACCTTC.

This clone has a handful of counts. This chain uses TRBV19 with TRBJ1-4; D possibly corresponds to TRBD1 (6 bases). The CDR3 spans 12 residues. Germline values: CDR1 LNHDA, CDR2 SQIVND (reference sequence). The ends were cut back, 7 bases at V and 8 bases at J, with 11 bases in the middle. The CDR3 region has the DNA TGTGCCAGTACAGGGGAGAGGGAAAAACTGTTTTTT. This codes for CASTGEREKLFF.

The chain carries TRBV7-2 and TRBJ1-3; 7 nucleotides match TRBD1. The J segment lost 0 bases and the V segment lost 6 bases, leaving 5 bases of the junction unmatched. Germline CDR1 SGHTA, CDR2 FQGNSA. CDR3 length: 15 residues. CDR3 nucleotide sequence: TGTGCCAGCAGTCGTGGACAGGCCTCTGGAAACACCATATATTTT. This codes for CASSRGQASGNTIYF.

The chain links TRBV7-2 to TRBJ2-7; 12 bases are shared with TRBD2. Germline trimming cut 4 bases from V and 4 bases from J; bases unmatched to any gene: 5. Germline V gene lookup returns CDR1 SGHTA and CDR2 FQGNSA. The length of the CDR3 is 15 residues. CDR3 sequence: CASSYGLAGIYEQYF. In nucleotides, the CDR3 is TGTGCCAGCAGCTACGGACTAGCGGGGATTTACGAGCAGTACTTC.